This entry features one T cell receptor beta chain sequence. Its antigen remains undetermined. There are no base qualities to consult, and no much larger clone falls within one base. Receptor amplification or capture employed PCR. The sequencer listed for this sample is Illumina HiSeq 2500. Unique molecular identifiers were incorporated into TCR beta cDNA libraries to reduce PCR and sequencing biases. Some 500,000 cDNA molecules were obtained per 1 to 10 million input T cells, so each molecule approximated one T cell. The patient libraries were prepared and sequenced with the same protocol used for the earlier healthy control dataset. Within a given batch, samples were prepared together, multiplexed and sequenced on the same HiSeq lane. The published analysis was carried out like this. MIGEC handled the raw barcoded reads, throwing out single-read molecular identifier groups before consensus assembly and CDR3 extraction. VDJtools was used for post-analysis of the clonotype tables, with diversity normalized by down-sampling every dataset to the smallest sample size. In repertoire overlap clustering, CDR3 amino acid sequences, but not nucleotide sequences, were matched to correct batch-related cross-sample contamination. Through fastp at Q25 and MiXCR, TCRdb rebuilt clones from the public reads, retaining in-frame beta chains. Each entry is one CDR3 protein sequence, shown with its most common DNA and genes. These V and J calls rely on TCRdb rather than the paper's analysis. The sample profile shows roughly 800,000 distinct CDR3 sequences; more than 45% of them were found once. The ten top clones hold roughly 4.9% of the sample.

These data come from a study of post-analysis software for immune sequencing data (dated by TCRdb to between 2014 and 2017). Concerning the study at large: The recorded disease courses included relapsing-remitting, secondary progressive and progressive-relapsing multiple sclerosis, and some patients had no subtype annotation. A subset of samples was prepared in parallel using single-end sample barcoding, then pooled and co-amplified after Illumina adapter ligation. Patient repertoires were compared against 11 to 12 previously published healthy control repertoires from donors aged about 6 to 26 years.

To demonstrate the VDJtools post-analysis software, the study profiled TCR beta repertoires from the peripheral blood of approximately twelve young patients with multiple sclerosis. The multiple sclerosis patients were children and adolescents ranging in age from roughly 6 to 16 years. V is pared back by 3 bases and J by 4 bases, with 13 bases lying between the germline termini. Sequences MDHEN (CDR1) and SYDVKM (CDR2) are obtained from the germline V gene. From the cysteine up to the phenylalanine, the CDR3 has a length of 15 residues. Only the CDR3 DNA is retained, 45 bases long and in frame from the first base. Overall study results and their limits: The multiple sclerosis patient group was slightly younger than the control group. When samples were clustered directly using the F measure, samples prepared in the same batch co-clustered strongly, which prompted a batch-effect correction. Compared with controls, multiple sclerosis patients had significantly lower normalized Chao1 diversity, a finding suggesting substantial peripheral T-cell clonal expansion. Patients showed significantly higher frequencies than controls for five TRBV segments, among them TRBV5-6, TRBV5-1 and TRBV20-1.

The TCR sequence derives from a girl aged 10 to 17 with multiple sclerosis. The V and J genes are TRBV28 and TRBJ1-5; TRBD1 is a weak D gene call, 5 bases matching. The sample was blood. The bases read TGTGCCAGCAGTTTGGCAGGGTCGGGGAATCAGCCCCAGCATTTT. This translates into CASSLAGSGNQPQHF.